The clone carrying this T cell receptor beta chain showed up just once. Antigen specificity is unknown. The data were obtained in a study of T cell repertoires in cytomegalovirus infection. On the study more broadly: Public TCR beta signatures marked donors with CMV infection and the matching HLA. Study results and limitations: CMV carriers with the relevant HLA were identified by cumulative public TCR beta family frequency. CMV-specific TCR beta clonotypes restricted by HLA-C were the ones dominating the ex vivo response.

TCRdb itself ran the reads through MiXCR, one entry per CDR3 protein. The sample records 150,000 to 200,000 distinct CDR3 sequences, roughly 20% being singletons. Trimming shortened V by 7 bases and J by 0 bases, and 9 bases separated the two germline ends. This CDR3 has 12 amino acids. Germline assignment: CDR1 SQVTM and CDR2 ANQGSEA. This chain uses TRBV29-1 with TRBJ1-1, with D unresolved. This receptor was identified in a human donor in good health (CMV status not recorded). Some clones in this sample may be carry-over from other donors' samples. The specimen was PBMCs. The CDR3 DNA is TGCAGCGCCGCAGGTATGAACACTGAAGCTTTCTTT. It yields the protein CSAAGMNTEAFF. Drawing the rest from reference TRBV29-1 and TRBJ1-1, the complete variable domain is SAVISQKPSRDICQRGTSLTIQCQVDSQVTMMFWYRQQPGQSLTLIATANQGSEATYESGFVIDKFPISRPNLTFSTLTVSNMSPEDSSIYLCSAAGMNTEAFFGQGTRLTVV.